A selection of T cell receptor beta chains follows, all from one sample in a study of OX40 agonist ivuxolimab in advanced cancers. The repertoire was sequenced with immunoSEQ multiplex PCR; TCRdb's copy has only in-frame clones and lacks some. The sample holds about 82,000 clones, 90% to 95% seen once. The sequences come from CD4+ or CD8+ T cells sorted from blood, collected in a trial of the OX40 agonist ivuxolimab. These receptors all stem from an adult with an advanced solid tumor such as melanoma, head and neck, liver or kidney cancer. Both conserved end residues are part of each CDR3. The D gene is left open where the match is weak. A row's size may be missing; if present it is once, few, many or a size class.

V	J	size	length	D	DNA	CDR3
TRBV9	TRBJ2-3	NA	15	NA	TGTGCCAGCAGCAAAGGGGTTGTTAGGACAGATACGCAGTATTTT	CASSKGVVRTDTQYF
TRBV19	TRBJ2-5	NA	16	TRBD2	TGTGCCAGTAGTTTCGGACTAGCGGGCCCCCAAGAGACCCAGTACTTC	CASSFGLAGPQETQYF
TRBV5-6	TRBJ1-3	NA	13	NA	TGTGCCAGCAGCTTGGTCGCTGGAAACACCATATATTTT	CASSLVAGNTIYF
TRBV4-1	TRBJ2-7	once	16	TRBD2	TGCGCCAGCAGCCAACCTAGCGGTGCAATCACCTACGAGCAGTACTTC	CASSQPSGAITYEQYF
TRBV2	TRBJ2-7	NA	15	TRBD2	TGTGCCAGCAGTGAAGGACTAGCGGGGATATACGAGCAGTACTTC	CASSEGLAGIYEQYF
TRBV10-1	TRBJ2-5	NA	16	NA	TGCGCCAGCAGCTCCCGACTAGGCCCGCGGTTGGAGACCCAGTACTTC	CASSSRLGPRLETQYF
TRBV4-1	TRBJ2-3	once	13	NA	TGCGCCAGCAGCCAAGATGGTCCTAGAGAAGAGTATTTT	CASSQDGPREEYF
TRBV6-5	TRBJ2-2	NA	12	NA	TGTGCCAGCTCAGTGAACACCGGGGAGCTGTTTTTT	CASSVNTGELFF
TRBV4-2	TRBJ2-5	NA	13	NA	TGTGCCAGCAGCCAAGATATCTTCGGGACCCAGTACTTC	CASSQDIFGTQYF
TRBV5-1	TRBJ2-1	NA	17	TRBD1	TGCGCCAGCAGCCAAAGGACAGGTCCCTCTTCCTACAATGAGCAGTTCTTC	CASSQRTGPSSYNEQFF
TRBV7-3	TRBJ2-1	NA	13	NA	TGTGCCAGCAGCGTCACCCGGGGTATCGAGCAGTTCTTC	CASSVTRGIEQFF
TRBV18	TRBJ2-7	NA	13	TRBD2	TGTGCCAGCTCAATAAGCGGGAGGAACGAGCAGTACTTC	CASSISGRNEQYF
TRBV30	TRBJ1-4	NA	14	NA	TGTGCCTGGAGTGTAGGCGTAGAGAATGAAAAACTGTTTTTT	CAWSVGVENEKLFF
TRBV19	TRBJ2-2	NA	13	NA	TGTGCCAGTAGTGGCCAGGGAGGCGGGGAGCTGTTTTTT	CASSGQGGGELFF
TRBV5-1	TRBJ1-2	NA	14	NA	TGCGCCAGCAGCTTGGAGCTCGGTAGTCATGGCTACACCTTC	CASSLELGSHGYTF
TRBV4-2	TRBJ1-1	NA	13	NA	TGTGCCAGCAGCCAAGAGGATAAGGCTGAAGCTTTCTTT	CASSQEDKAEAFF
TRBV30	TRBJ1-5	few	13	NA	TGTGCCTGGGGCCGGGAAACGAACGGGCCCCAGCATTTT	CAWGRETNGPQHF
TRBV18	TRBJ2-7	NA	14	TRBD1	TGTGCCAGCTCGCCCGGGACAGGGGGCAACGAGCAGTACTTC	CASSPGTGGNEQYF
TRBV28	TRBJ2-2	NA	15	TRBD2	TGTGCCAGCAGCCCCGGGGGGTCGAACACCGGGGAGCTGTTTTTT	CASSPGGSNTGELFF
TRBV10-2	TRBJ2-7	NA	14	NA	TGCGCCAGCAGGTACCTGGCGCAATCCTACGAGCAGTACTTC	CASRYLAQSYEQYF
TRBV6-5	TRBJ1-4	NA	15	TRBD1	TGTGCCAGCAGAGTTGTGTCAGGGGGCCCAGGAAAACTGTTTTTT	CASRVVSGGPGKLFF
TRBV28	TRBJ1-2	NA	14	TRBD1	TGTGCCAGCAGCCTCGGACAGGGGGGATATGGCTACACCTTC	CASSLGQGGYGYTF
TRBV9	TRBJ2-1	once	15	NA	TGTGCCAGCAGCGCAGGGATACCCGATTACAATGAGCAGTTCTTC	CASSAGIPDYNEQFF
TRBV10-3	TRBJ2-2	NA	14	TRBD1	TGTGCCATCAGAGGACAGGGGGGGACCGGGGAGCTGTTTTTT	CAIRGQGGTGELFF
TRBV5-1	TRBJ2-7	NA	13	NA	TGCGCCAGCAGCCAAGATAGCTCCTACGAGCAGTACTTC	CASSQDSSYEQYF
TRBV9	TRBJ2-3	NA	16	NA	TGTGCCAGCAGCGTGGGACTCAAGCAGAACACAGATACGCAGTATTTT	CASSVGLKQNTDTQYF
TRBV19	TRBJ2-6	NA	16	NA	TGTGCCAGTAGTACCCTCCCTGACTCTGGGGCCAACGTCCTGACTTTC	CASSTLPDSGANVLTF
TRBV2	TRBJ1-4	NA	14	TRBD1	TGTGCCAGCAGTTCACAGGGGGTTAATGAAAAACTGTTTTTT	CASSSQGVNEKLFF
TRBV7-2	TRBJ2-7	NA	15	TRBD1	TGTGCCAGCAGCTTAGCCCATGGACAGGGGTTCGAGCAGTACTTC	CASSLAHGQGFEQYF
TRBV28	TRBJ2-7	NA	14	TRBD1	TGTGCCAGCAGTTTAGGGACAGGGTTCTACGAGCAGTACTTC	CASSLGTGFYEQYF
TRBV11-2	TRBJ2-2	NA	15	TRBD2	TGTGCCAGCAGCTTTGCGGGAGCGAGCACCGGGGAGCTGTTTTTT	CASSFAGASTGELFF
TRBV19	TRBJ1-5	NA	16	TRBD1	TGTGCCAGTAGTATACGGGGACAGGGTAGCAATCAGCCCCAGCATTTT	CASSIRGQGSNQPQHF
TRBV9	TRBJ2-1	NA	13	NA	TGTGCCAGCAGCGTATCCGGAGACAATGAGCAGTTCTTC	CASSVSGDNEQFF
TRBV7-9	TRBJ2-7	NA	14	NA	TGTGCCAGCAGCTTACTGGGAAGCTCCTACGAGCAGTACTTC	CASSLLGSSYEQYF
TRBV14	TRBJ2-7	NA	15	TRBD1	TGTGCCAGCACCCAGGGGGCGCCGATGGGCTACGAGCAGTACTTC	CASTQGAPMGYEQYF
TRBV19	TRBJ2-2	NA	14	TRBD1	TGTGCCACCCGGACAGGCATGAACACCGGGGAGCTGTTTTTT	CATRTGMNTGELFF
TRBV9	TRBJ2-7	NA	17	NA	TGTGCCAGCAGCGTAGTTCCCACTTGGGGACCAAGGAACGAGCAGTACTTC	CASSVVPTWGPRNEQYF
TRBV28	TRBJ1-2	NA	15	TRBD1	TGTGCCAGCAGTTCCTCCGGGACAGGGGGCAGTGGCTACACCTTC	CASSSSGTGGSGYTF
TRBV9	TRBJ1-1	once	15	TRBD1	TGTGCCAGCAGCGCCGGACAGGGGGCAAGAACTGAAGCTTTCTTT	CASSAGQGARTEAFF
TRBV7-9	TRBJ1-4	NA	13	NA	TGTGCCAGCAGCTTAGCAATGCGGGAAAAACTGTTTTTT	CASSLAMREKLFF
TRBV29-1	TRBJ2-2	NA	15	TRBD2	TGCAGCGTTGACGGACTAGCGGGAGTCACCGGGGAGCTGTTTTTT	CSVDGLAGVTGELFF
TRBV28	TRBJ1-4	NA	16	NA	TGTGCCAGCAGCAAGACGATGGGGGACGGGAAAGAAAAACTGTTTTTT	CASSKTMGDGKEKLFF
TRBV28	TRBJ2-5	NA	14	NA	TGTGCCAGCAGTTCGGTCGGGTATACAGAGACCCAGTACTTC	CASSSVGYTETQYF
TRBV9	TRBJ2-1	NA	14	NA	TGTGCCAGCAGCGTAGGGGTCGACAATGTCGAGCAGTTCTTC	CASSVGVDNVEQFF
TRBV5-1	TRBJ2-1	NA	16	TRBD1	TGCGCCAGCAGCTTGGCCGGGACAGGGGCGGTGGATGAGCAGTTCTTC	CASSLAGTGAVDEQFF
TRBV6-6	TRBJ2-7	NA	13	NA	TGTGCCAGCAGTTATACAGCCACCTACGAGCAGTACTTC	CASSYTATYEQYF
TRBV9	TRBJ2-1	NA	15	TRBD2	TGTGCCAGCAGCGTAGGGGTACTAGCGGGCAATGAGCAGTTCTTC	CASSVGVLAGNEQFF
TRBV27	TRBJ2-7	once	15	NA	TGTGCCAGCAGGCGTACCGGGGCCCTAAACTACGAGCAGTACTTC	CASRRTGALNYEQYF
TRBV7-2	TRBJ2-1	once	15	NA	TGTGCCAGCAGCCGTACCCCCGAGCTCGGCAATGAGCAGTTCTTC	CASSRTPELGNEQFF
TRBV30	TRBJ1-1	NA	14	NA	TGTGCCTGGAATGGCAGACTACCGAACACTGAAGCTTTCTTT	CAWNGRLPNTEAFF
TRBV7-6	TRBJ2-1	NA	16	NA	TGTGCCAGCAGCTTAGGTGGGGCGGCAATCTACAATGAGCAGTTCTTC	CASSLGGAAIYNEQFF
TRBV7-3	TRBJ2-1	once	13	NA	TGTGCCAGCAGCTTATGTAGTACGGGCAGCAGGATCTTC	CASSLCSTGSRIF
TRBV27	TRBJ1-2	once	12	TRBD1	TGTGCCGCACGGCGACAGGGTTATGGCTACACCTTC	CAARRQGYGYTF